This is a list of T cell receptor beta chains from one sample in a study of CD8 T cells in ankylosing spondylitis. TCRdb independently ran MiXCR on the 5' RACE reads; one entry per CDR3 protein. This table has about 360,000 distinct CDR3 sequences, 20% appearing once. Sequenced sample: blood, either unsorted or a sorted T cell fraction (not recorded which). Receptors were obtained from a male donor with ankylosing spondylitis or in good health (not recorded which). The CDR3 runs from the conserved cysteine through the conserved F or W. The D gene is left open where the match is weak. Clone size, where shown, is once, few, many, or a class for clones that have expanded.

TRBD1	TRBV25-1	.	TRBJ2-2	CASSAGTGEAGELFF	TGTGCCAGCAGTGCCGGGACAGGGGAGGCCGGGGAGCTGTTTTTT
.	TRBV5-5	.	TRBJ2-2	CASSYEKGANTGELFF	TGTGCCAGCAGCTATGAGAAGGGGGCGAACACCGGGGAGCTGTTTTTT
.	TRBV14	once	TRBJ1-1	CASSQGGLGHTEAFF	TGTGCCAGCAGCCAAGGGGGTTTGGGGCACACTGAAGCTTTCTTT
.	TRBV27	.	TRBJ2-3	CASSKGLSTDTQYF	TGTGCCAGCAGTAAGGGACTTAGCACAGATACGCAGTATTTT
.	TRBV9	.	TRBJ2-5	CASSVEGQFQETQYF	TGTGCCAGCAGCGTAGAGGGACAATTTCAAGAGACCCAGTACTTC
TRBD1	TRBV24-1	few	TRBJ2-2	CATSDLEGTGGSVDTGELFF	TGTGCCACCAGTGATTTGGAGGGGACAGGGGGTAGCGTTGACACCGGGGAGCTGTTTTTT
.	TRBV2	.	TRBJ2-3	CASRLSPDTQYF	TGTGCCAGCCGCCTATCCCCAGATACGCAGTATTTT
TRBD1	TRBV9	.	TRBJ2-2	CASSATGVTGELFF	TGTGCCAGCAGCGCCACAGGGGTCACCGGGGAGCTGTTTTTT
.	TRBV5-5	few	TRBJ2-2	CASSWPANTGELFF	TGTGCCAGCAGCTGGCCCGCGAACACCGGGGAGCTGTTTTTT
.	TRBV3-1	.	TRBJ2-2	CASRYRTGRTGELFF	TGTGCCAGCAGGTATCGTACAGGGAGAACCGGGGAGCTGTTTTTT
TRBD1	TRBV12-3/TRBV12-4	few	TRBJ2-3	CASSRGQGATDTQYF	TGTGCCAGCAGCCGGGGACAGGGGGCCACAGATACGCAGTATTTT
.	TRBV12-3/TRBV12-4	few	TRBJ1-4	CASSPTGATNEKLFF	TGTGCCAGCAGTCCAACAGGTGCAACTAATGAAAAACTGTTTTTT
TRBD2	TRBV29-1	few	TRBJ2-3	CSVEDHGGASTDTQYF	TGCAGCGTTGAAGATCACGGGGGGGCGAGCACAGATACGCAGTATTTT
.	TRBV29-1	.	TRBJ2-1	CSVERAGHEDNEQFF	TGCAGCGTTGAAAGGGCCGGCCACGAGGACAATGAGCAGTTCTTC
TRBD2	TRBV15	few	TRBJ2-2	CATSERGGGTGELFF	TGTGCCACCAGCGAGCGGGGGGGAGGCACCGGGGAGCTGTTTTTT
.	TRBV7-9	.	TRBJ2-7	CASSLGQDPSYEQYF	TGTGCCAGCAGCTTAGGCCAGGATCCTTCCTACGAGCAGTACTTC
TRBD2	TRBV4-1	.	TRBJ2-3	CASSQSLAGGTDTQYF	TGCGCCAGCAGCCAGTCCCTAGCGGGGGGCACAGATACGCAGTATTTT
.	TRBV10-3	.	TRBJ1-2	CAISESRAGHYGYTF	TGTGCCATCAGTGAGTCTAGGGCCGGTCACTATGGCTACACCTTC
.	TRBV4-1	once	TRBJ2-3	CASSQVNGGGSADTQYF	TGCGCCAGCAGCCAAGTAAATGGAGGGGGAAGTGCAGATACGCAGTATTTT
TRBD1	TRBV5-1	few	TRBJ2-3	CASGMTGATDTQYF	TGCGCCAGCGGAATGACAGGGGCCACAGATACGCAGTATTTT
TRBD2	TRBV20-1	.	TRBJ2-3	CSVFSPSGGQPPADTQYF	TGCAGTGTCTTCTCGCCTAGCGGGGGGCAGCCTCCTGCAGATACGCAGTATTTT
TRBD1	TRBV29-1	.	TRBJ2-5	CSASHGTGEETQYF	TGCAGCGCAAGTCACGGGACAGGAGAAGAGACCCAGTACTTC
.	TRBV14	.	TRBJ2-5	CASSQEGRETQYF	TGTGCCAGCAGCCAAGAAGGCCGGGAGACCCAGTACTTC
.	TRBV12-3/TRBV12-4	.	TRBJ2-5	CASRLYGSQRETQYF	TGTGCCAGCAGGCTCTATGGAAGCCAACGGGAGACCCAGTACTTC
.	TRBV28	.	TRBJ2-3	CASSTTRATQSTDTQYF	TGTGCCAGCAGTACCACCAGAGCGACGCAGAGCACAGATACGCAGTATTTT
TRBD2	TRBV28	few	TRBJ2-3	CASSPNSSGGADTQYF	TGTGCCAGCAGTCCTAATTCTAGCGGGGGGGCAGATACGCAGTATTTT
TRBD1	TRBV29-1	.	TRBJ1-2	CSDTTGVLTYGYTF	TGCAGCGATACGACAGGGGTGCTGACCTATGGCTACACCTTC
.	TRBV27	many	TRBJ2-2	CASSLSSTGELFF	TGTGCCAGCAGTTTATCGAGCACCGGGGAGCTGTTTTTT
.	TRBV29-1	few	TRBJ2-7	CSVDSGKSYEQYF	TGCAGCGTTGACTCCGGGAAAAGCTACGAGCAGTACTTC
.	TRBV9	.	TRBJ2-7	CASNDGRGYEQYF	TGTGCCAGCAACGATGGCAGGGGCTACGAGCAGTACTTC
.	TRBV18	few	TRBJ2-3	CASSWGSGDTQYF	TGTGCCAGCTCATGGGGCAGCGGAGATACGCAGTATTTT
TRBD1	TRBV7-9	.	TRBJ2-3	CASSWQMGQGGTDTQYF	TGTGCCAGCAGCTGGCAGATGGGACAGGGGGGCACAGATACGCAGTATTTT
.	TRBV19	.	TRBJ2-7	CASSAALSYEQYF	TGTGCCAGTTCTGCGGCACTCTCCTACGAGCAGTACTTC
.	TRBV4-1	many	TRBJ2-7	CASSQARAYEQYF	TGCGCCAGCAGCCAAGCCAGGGCCTACGAGCAGTACTTC
.	TRBV20-1	.	TRBJ2-5	CSARQDPQYF	TGCAGTGCTAGACAGGACCCCCAGTACTTC
TRBD2	TRBV3-1	once	TRBJ2-1	CASSQSGGAGYNEQFF	TGTGCCAGCAGCCAGAGCGGGGGGGCCGGTTACAATGAGCAGTTCTTC
.	TRBV2	few	TRBJ2-6	CASIDNLSGANVLTF	TGTGCCAGCATCGACAATCTCTCTGGGGCCAACGTCCTGACTTTC
TRBD1	TRBV7-9	few	TRBJ2-7	CASSMTGQGAYEQYF	TGTGCCAGCAGTATGACGGGACAGGGGGCCTACGAGCAGTACTTC
.	TRBV7-9	.	TRBJ1-2	CASSLSDKTLGIYGYTF	TGTGCCAGCAGCTTAAGTGACAAGACCTTGGGGATCTATGGCTACACCTTC
TRBD1	TRBV15	few	TRBJ2-7	CATSPRTGGGSYEQYF	TGTGCCACCAGCCCCCGGACAGGGGGAGGCTCCTACGAGCAGTACTTC
.	TRBV20-1	many	TRBJ1-6	CSARDSSYNSPLHF	TGCAGTGCTAGAGATAGCTCCTATAATTCACCCCTCCACTTT
.	TRBV7-9	few	TRBJ2-7	CASSPADLSYEQYF	TGTGCCAGCAGCCCTGCTGACTTATCCTACGAGCAGTACTTC
TRBD2	TRBV7-6	few	TRBJ2-3	CASSHSGGGTDTQYF	TGTGCCAGCAGCCATAGCGGGGGAGGCACAGATACGCAGTATTTT
.	TRBV7-2	.	TRBJ2-7	CASSLHPFGSYEQYF	TGTGCCAGCAGCTTACATCCATTCGGGTCCTACGAGCAGTACTTC
.	TRBV5-6	.	TRBJ2-3	CASSTDALDTQYF	TGTGCCAGCAGTACGGACGCTCTAGATACGCAGTATTTT
.	TRBV12-3/TRBV12-4	many	TRBJ2-1	CASRLYNEQFF	TGTGCCAGCAGGCTCTACAATGAGCAGTTCTTC
.	TRBV28	.	TRBJ2-3	CASSFGRGDWSNTDTQYF	TGTGCCAGCAGTTTTGGGAGGGGGGACTGGAGTAACACAGATACGCAGTATTTT
TRBD1	TRBV19	few	TRBJ2-1	CASSNWDRGYNEQFF	TGTGCCAGTAGTAATTGGGACAGGGGATACAATGAGCAGTTCTTC
TRBD2	TRBV3-1	.	TRBJ2-1	CASSLAGSGVYYNEQFF	TGTGCCAGCAGTCTCGCAGGTAGCGGGGTCTACTACAATGAGCAGTTCTTC
.	TRBV29-1	.	TRBJ2-3	CSVEDELSTDTQYF	TGCAGCGTTGAAGATGAGTTGAGCACAGATACGCAGTATTTT
TRBD2	TRBV5-1	many	TRBJ2-5	CASSGGTSGGETQYF	TGCGCCAGCAGCGGGGGGACTAGTGGAGGAGAGACCCAGTACTTC
.	TRBV13	.	TRBJ2-5	CASLVKANQETQYF	TGTGCCAGCCTCGTTAAAGCGAATCAAGAGACCCAGTACTTC
TRBD1	TRBV4-1	.	TRBJ2-2	CASSQVGQGDTGELFF	TGCGCCAGCAGCCAAGTGGGACAGGGAGACACCGGGGAGCTGTTTTTT